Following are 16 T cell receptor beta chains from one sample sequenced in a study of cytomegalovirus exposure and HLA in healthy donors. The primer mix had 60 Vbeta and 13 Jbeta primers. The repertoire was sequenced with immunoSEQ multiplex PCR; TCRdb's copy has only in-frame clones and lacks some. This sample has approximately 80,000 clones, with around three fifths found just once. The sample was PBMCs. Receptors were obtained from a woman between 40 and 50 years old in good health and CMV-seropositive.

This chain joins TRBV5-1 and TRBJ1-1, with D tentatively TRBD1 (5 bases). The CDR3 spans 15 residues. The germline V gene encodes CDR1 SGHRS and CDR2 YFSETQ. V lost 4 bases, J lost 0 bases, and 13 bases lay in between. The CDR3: CASSPATAVNTEAFF. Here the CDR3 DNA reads TGCGCCAGCAGCCCAGCGACAGCAGTGAACACTGAAGCTTTCTTT.

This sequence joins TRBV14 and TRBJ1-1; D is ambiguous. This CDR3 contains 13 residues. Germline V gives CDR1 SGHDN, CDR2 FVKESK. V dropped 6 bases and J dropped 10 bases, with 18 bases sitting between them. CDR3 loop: CASSPPEAAVAFF. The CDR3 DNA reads TGTGCCAGCAGTCCTCCTGAGGCCGCAGTAGCTTTCTTT.

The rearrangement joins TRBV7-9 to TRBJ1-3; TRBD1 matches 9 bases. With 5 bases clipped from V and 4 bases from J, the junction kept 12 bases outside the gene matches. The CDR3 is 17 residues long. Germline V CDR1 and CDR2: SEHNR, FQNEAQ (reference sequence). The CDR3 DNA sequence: TGTGCCAGCAGCCACCCGACAGGGGGGAGTATAGGAAACACCATATATTTT. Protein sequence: CASSHPTGGSIGNTIYF.

In DNA, the CDR3 is TGCACCAGCAGCCAAGATCCGTACTACCGTCCCCCCACCGGGGAGCTGTTTTTT. Protein sequence: CTSSQDPYYRPPTGELFF. The J gene is TRBJ2-2, the V gene TRBV1; no DNA check was done on the table's D call, TRBD2. TRBV1 is shown as a pseudogene. The CDR3 loop spans 18 amino acids.

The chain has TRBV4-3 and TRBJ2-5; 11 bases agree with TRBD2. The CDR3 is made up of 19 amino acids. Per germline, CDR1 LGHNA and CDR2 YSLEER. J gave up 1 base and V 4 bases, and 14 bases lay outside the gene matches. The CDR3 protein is CASSPRLAGTSLAQETQYF. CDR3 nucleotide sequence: TGCGCCAGCAGCCCGAGACTAGCGGGAACCTCCTTAGCCCAAGAGACCCAGTACTTC.

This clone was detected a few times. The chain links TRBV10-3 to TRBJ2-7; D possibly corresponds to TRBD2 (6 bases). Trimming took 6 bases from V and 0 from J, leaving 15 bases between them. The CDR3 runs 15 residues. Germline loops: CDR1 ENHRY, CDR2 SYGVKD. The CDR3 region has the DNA TGTGCCATCAGCCCCGGCGGGGCTAACTCCTACGAGCAGTACTTC. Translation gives CAISPGGANSYEQYF.

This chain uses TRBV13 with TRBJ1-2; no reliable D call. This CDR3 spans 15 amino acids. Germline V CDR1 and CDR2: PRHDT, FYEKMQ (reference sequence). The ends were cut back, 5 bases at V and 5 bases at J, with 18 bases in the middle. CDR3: CASSESGRSSYGYTF. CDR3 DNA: TGTGCCAGCAGCGAGTCGGGTCGATCGTCATATGGCTACACCTTC.

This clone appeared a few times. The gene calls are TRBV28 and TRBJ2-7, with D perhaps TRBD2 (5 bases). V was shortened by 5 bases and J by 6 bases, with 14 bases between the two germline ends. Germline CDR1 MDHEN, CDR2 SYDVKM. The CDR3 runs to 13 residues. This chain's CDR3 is CASSLTRAREQYF. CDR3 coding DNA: TGTGCCAGCAGTCTTACGAGGGCTCGCGAGCAGTACTTC.

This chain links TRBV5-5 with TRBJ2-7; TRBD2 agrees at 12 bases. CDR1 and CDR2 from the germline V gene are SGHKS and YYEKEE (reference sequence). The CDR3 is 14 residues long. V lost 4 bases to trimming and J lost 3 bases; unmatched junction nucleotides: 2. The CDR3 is CASSRTSGIYEQYF. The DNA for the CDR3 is TGTGCCAGCAGCCGGACTAGCGGGATCTACGAGCAGTACTTC.

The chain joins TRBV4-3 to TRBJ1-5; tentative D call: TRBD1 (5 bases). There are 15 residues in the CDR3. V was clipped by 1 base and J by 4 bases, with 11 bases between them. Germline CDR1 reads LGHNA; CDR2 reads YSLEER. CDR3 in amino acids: CASSQVPGPNQPQHF. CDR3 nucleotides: TGCGCCAGCAGCCAAGTTCCAGGGCCGAATCAGCCCCAGCATTTT.

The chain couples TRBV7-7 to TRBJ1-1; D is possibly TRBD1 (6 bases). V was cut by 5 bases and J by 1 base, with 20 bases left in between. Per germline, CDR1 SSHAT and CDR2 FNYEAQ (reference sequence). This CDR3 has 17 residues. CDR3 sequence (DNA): TGTGCCAGCAGCAAACGTAGGGAGGGGGTGAGGAACACTGAAGCTTTCTTT. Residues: CASSKRREGVRNTEAFF.

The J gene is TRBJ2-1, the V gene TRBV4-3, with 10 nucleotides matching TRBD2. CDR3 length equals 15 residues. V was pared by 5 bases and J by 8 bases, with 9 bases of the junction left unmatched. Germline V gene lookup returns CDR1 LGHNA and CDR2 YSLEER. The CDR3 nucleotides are TGCGCCAGCAGCACTAGCGGGAAGGTAGGCGATGAGCAGTTCTTC. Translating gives CASSTSGKVGDEQFF.

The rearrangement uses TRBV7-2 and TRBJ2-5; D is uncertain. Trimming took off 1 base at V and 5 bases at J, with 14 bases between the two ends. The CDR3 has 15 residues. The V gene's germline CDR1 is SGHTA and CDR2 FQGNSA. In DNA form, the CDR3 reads TGTGCCAGCAGCTTAGGGTCAGGTATTGGTGAGACCCAGTACTTC. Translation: CASSLGSGIGETQYF.

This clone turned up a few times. The CDR3 loop is CASSVRGKRYEQYF. The CDR3 nucleotides are TGTGCCAGCAGCGTAAGGGGGAAGAGGTACGAGCAGTACTTC. This chain links TRBV9 with TRBJ2-7; D is perhaps TRBD1 (6 bases). The V end lost 1 base, the J end lost 4 bases, and 12 bases lay between the germline ends. The CDR3 extends over 14 amino acids. Germline V gene sequence: CDR1 SGDLS, CDR2 YYNGEE.

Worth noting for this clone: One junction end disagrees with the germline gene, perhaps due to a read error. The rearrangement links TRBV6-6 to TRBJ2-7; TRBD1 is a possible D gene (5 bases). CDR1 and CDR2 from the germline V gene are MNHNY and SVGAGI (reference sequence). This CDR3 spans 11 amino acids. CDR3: CASSTGSEQYF. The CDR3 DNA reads TGTGCCAGCAGTACAGGATCCGAGCAATACTTC.

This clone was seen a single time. CDR3 residues: CASSKEQGNTEAFF. The CDR3 region has the DNA TGCGCCAGCAGCAAGGAGCAGGGAAACACTGAAGCTTTCTTT. V is TRBV5-1 and J is TRBJ1-1, with D possibly being TRBD1 (5 bases). The CDR3 is made up of 14 amino acids. Trimming shortened V by 4 bases and J by 2 bases, and 12 bases separated the two germline ends. Looked up from germline, CDR1 is SGHRS and CDR2 is YFSETQ.